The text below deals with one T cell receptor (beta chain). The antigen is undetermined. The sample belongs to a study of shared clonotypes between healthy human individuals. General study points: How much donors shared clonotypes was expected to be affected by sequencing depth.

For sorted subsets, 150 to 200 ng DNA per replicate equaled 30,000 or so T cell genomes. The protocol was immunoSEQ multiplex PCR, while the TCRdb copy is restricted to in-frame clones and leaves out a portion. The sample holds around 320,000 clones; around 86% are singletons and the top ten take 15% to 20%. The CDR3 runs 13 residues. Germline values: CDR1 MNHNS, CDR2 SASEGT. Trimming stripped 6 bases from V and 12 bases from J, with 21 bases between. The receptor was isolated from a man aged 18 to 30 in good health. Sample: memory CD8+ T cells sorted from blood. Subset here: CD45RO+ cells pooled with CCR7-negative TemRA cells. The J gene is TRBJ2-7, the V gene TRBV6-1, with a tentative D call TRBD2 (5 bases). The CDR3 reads CASRGEAQSSLYF. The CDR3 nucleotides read TGTGCCAGCAGGGGAGAAGCCCAGTCTTCTCTGTACTTC.